This T cell receptor (delta chain) appears in the sequencing data of a study of human gamma delta and Vdelta1 T cells. Study-level results: Polyclonal Delta One T cells reportedly showed broad cytotoxic targeting of acute myeloid leukemia.

TCRdb redid the clone calls on the PCR reads with CATT. The sample yields several thousand delta-chain clones, roughly 40% seen once. The table lists this clone with a few counts. Its antigen remains unknown. The CDR3 has 14 amino acids. CDR1 is TSWWSYY and CDR2 is QGS in the germline V gene. V gave up 3 bases and J gave up 7 bases, with 15 bases separating them. The source of this sequence is a human donor in good health. V gene TRDV1 combines with J gene TRDJ1; D unresolved. Sequenced input: Vdelta1 gamma-delta T cells from blood grown in culture (DOT cells). CDR3 loop: CALGDPFGFGKLIF. CDR3 DNA sequence: TGTGCTCTTGGGGACCCGTTCGGGTTCGGTAAACTCATCTTT.